This is a list of T cell receptor beta chains from one sample in a study of T cells in Graves' hyperthyroidism and ophthalmopathy. TCRdb itself ran the multiplex PCR reads through MiXCR, one entry per CDR3 protein. The sample contains 560,000 or so distinct CDR3 sequences, about half of which appear only once. The specimen sequenced was peripheral blood or thyroid tissue (not recorded which). Source of these receptors: a woman aged 18-30 years with Graves' hyperthyroidism. Both conserved end residues are part of each CDR3. D genes are given only for firm matches. Size values are once, few and many counts, or a class for expanded clones, and some rows have none.

v_call: TRBV12-3/TRBV12-4
clone_size: .
d_call: .
j_call: TRBJ2-2
cdr3_aa: CASNLDGGSNTGELFF
cdr3_nt: TGTGCCAGCAATCTTGATGGAGGGAGTAACACCGGGGAGCTGTTTTTT

v_call: TRBV7-2
clone_size: few
d_call: .
j_call: TRBJ2-7
cdr3_aa: CASKLRVGPYEQYF
cdr3_nt: TGTGCCAGCAAACTGAGGGTAGGGCCCTACGAGCAGTACTTC

v_call: TRBV15
clone_size: .
d_call: .
j_call: TRBJ2-5
cdr3_aa: CATSRDTQPQYF
cdr3_nt: TGTGCCACCAGCAGAGATACTCAGCCCCAGTACTTC

v_call: TRBV19
clone_size: .
d_call: TRBD2
j_call: TRBJ2-5
cdr3_aa: CASSMGGAQYF
cdr3_nt: TGTGCCAGTAGTATGGGGGGGGCCCAGTACTTC

v_call: TRBV5-1
clone_size: .
d_call: .
j_call: TRBJ2-5
cdr3_aa: CASSSTGTAQYF
cdr3_nt: TGCGCCAGCAGCTCCACTGGGACTGCCCAGTACTTC

v_call: TRBV10-3
clone_size: many
d_call: TRBD2
j_call: TRBJ2-7
cdr3_aa: CAISEGLAGGTYEQYF
cdr3_nt: TGTGCCATCAGTGAGGGACTAGCGGGAGGCACCTACGAGCAGTACTTC

v_call: TRBV24-1
clone_size: .
d_call: .
j_call: TRBJ1-1
cdr3_aa: CATSDLGLAGGTEAFF
cdr3_nt: TGTGCCACCAGTGACCTCGGTCTAGCGGGAGGGACTGAAGCTTTCTTT

v_call: TRBV10-3
clone_size: many
d_call: TRBD1
j_call: TRBJ1-4
cdr3_aa: CAISDQGDGEKLFF
cdr3_nt: TGTGCCATCAGTGATCAGGGGGACGGGGAAAAACTGTTTTTT

v_call: TRBV7-3
clone_size: .
d_call: .
j_call: TRBJ2-2
cdr3_aa: CASSLMQPGELFF
cdr3_nt: TGTGCCAGCAGCTTAATGCAGCCCGGGGAGCTGTTTTTT

v_call: TRBV7-2
clone_size: few
d_call: TRBD1
j_call: TRBJ1-2
cdr3_aa: CASSFVAGGFYGYTF
cdr3_nt: TGTGCCAGCAGCTTTGTGGCAGGGGGCTTCTATGGCTACACCTTC

v_call: TRBV7-8
clone_size: once
d_call: .
j_call: TRBJ1-5
cdr3_aa: CASSLERGLGQPQHF
cdr3_nt: TGTGCCAGCAGCTTAGAACGTGGGCTGGGTCAGCCCCAGCATTTT

v_call: TRBV12-3/TRBV12-4
clone_size: .
d_call: .
j_call: TRBJ1-1
cdr3_aa: CASSLREENTEAFF
cdr3_nt: TGTGCCAGCAGTTTAAGGGAGGAGAACACTGAAGCTTTCTTT